One sample yielded the 16 T cell receptor beta chains listed below, sequenced in a study of blood T cell dynamics during melanoma immunotherapy. Time point reported: week 3, after first cycle of checkpoint inhibitor. Libraries were prepared by immunoSEQ multiplex PCR; TCRdb keeps only in-frame clonotypes and omits some of them. This table holds almost 8,500 clones, more than 75% found once. This sample comprised blood, obtained from a patient treated with checkpoint blockade. All receptors come from a human donor with melanoma.

The chain combines TRBV7-2 with TRBJ1-5, with TRBD1 as a possible D gene (6 bases). This CDR3 is 18 amino acids long. V was cut by 0 bases and J by 0 bases, with 15 bases left in between. In germline, CDR1 is SGHTA, CDR2 FQGNSA. The CDR3 loop reads CASSLARGTQYSNQPQHF. DNA of the CDR3: TGTGCCAGCAGCTTAGCGCGGGGGACACAATATAGCAATCAGCCCCAGCATTTT.

This clone was seen just once. The chain joins TRBV18 to TRBJ1-5; D is perhaps TRBD1 (6 bases). This CDR3 is built from 15 residues. Germline V lookup: CDR1 KGHSH, CDR2 LQKENI. V was clipped by 4 bases and J by 3 bases, with 13 bases between them. CDR3 sequence: CASSRGGAVNQPQHF. CDR3 coding DNA: TGTGCCAGCTCACGCGGGGGCGCAGTCAATCAGCCCCAGCATTTT.

The chain employs TRBV28 and TRBJ1-4, with TRBD1 matching over 10 bases. The CDR3 runs 14 residues. The V and J ends lost 7 bases and 7 bases, in that order; junction bases with no gene match: 6. Germline V lookup: CDR1 MDHEN, CDR2 SYDVKM. In DNA form, the CDR3 reads TGTGCCAGCAAACCCGGGACAGGGGTTGAAAAACTGTTTTTT. It translates to CASKPGTGVEKLFF.

The J gene is TRBJ1-5, the V gene TRBV30; possible D gene TRBD1, 6 bases. The CDR3 contains 13 residues. Germline V gene data show CDR1 as GTSNPN and CDR2 as SVGIG (reference sequence). V lost 1 base, J lost 2 bases, and 6 bases lay in between. The CDR3 DNA is TGTGCCTGGAGTGGACAGGGCAATCAGCCCCAGCATTTT. It translates to CAWSGQGNQPQHF.

J is TRBJ2-7 and V is TRBV4-1; 9 bases align to TRBD1. The CDR3 spans 15 residues. From germline, CDR1 is MGHRA and CDR2 YSYEKL. Trimming at V came to 5 bases and at J to 5 bases, leaving 10 bases not matched to a gene. This CDR3 reads CASSGWDRARDEQYF. The CDR3 bases are TGCGCCAGCAGCGGTTGGGACAGGGCCAGAGACGAGCAGTACTTC.

This chain joins TRBV6-4 and TRBJ1-1; D remains unclear. Germline V gives CDR1 MRHNA, CDR2 SNTAGT. This CDR3 has 17 residues. The V and J ends lost 6 bases and 4 bases respectively, with 24 bases between them. CDR3 coding DNA: TGTGCCAGCAGCGAAACGGCTCTAGCCAGGTCGGGCACTGAAGCTTTCTTT. It translates to CASSETALARSGTEAFF.

The V gene is TRBV7-9, the J gene TRBJ1-5, with D maybe TRBD1 (5 bases). CDR3 size: 15 residues. The V gene lost 5 bases and the J gene lost 7 bases, with 18 bases spanning the gap. Germline CDR1 and CDR2: SEHNR and FQNEAQ (reference sequence). In nucleotides, the CDR3 is TGTGCCAGCAGCCCGGGACCGAGTACCGTACAGCCCCAGCATTTT. Translation: CASSPGPSTVQPQHF.

The table lists this clone with a count of one. V gene TRBV9 combines with J gene TRBJ2-7, with D tentatively TRBD1 (7 bases). The V gene's germline CDR1 is SGDLS and CDR2 YYNGEE. Trimming took off 4 bases at V and 7 bases at J, with 18 bases between the two ends. The CDR3 sequence is 14 residues long. CDR3 sequence reads: CASSPRTGAGEQYF. In DNA form, the CDR3 reads TGTGCCAGCAGCCCCCGTACAGGGGCGGGGGAGCAGTACTTC.

The chain has TRBV19 and TRBJ2-7; no clear D. The CDR3 has 14 amino acids. Looked up from germline, CDR1 is LNHDA and CDR2 is SQIVND (reference sequence). Trimming cost V 1 base and J 0 bases, with 7 bases left between them. This chain's CDR3 is CASSIAGSSYEQYF. The CDR3 DNA is TGTGCCAGTAGTATAGCGGGCAGCTCCTACGAGCAGTACTTC.

The V gene is TRBV27, the J gene TRBJ2-7, with 8 bases identical to TRBD2. CDR3 size: 15 residues. In germline, CDR1 is MNHEY, CDR2 SMNVEV (reference sequence). Trimming cost V 3 bases and J 0 bases; bases outside gene matches: 4. DNA of the CDR3: TGTGCCAGCAGTTTGAGCGGGGGTTTCTCCTACGAGCAGTACTTC. It yields the protein CASSLSGGFSYEQYF.

A few counts support this clone. The chain has TRBV14 and TRBJ1-4, with D unclear. There are 14 residues in the CDR3. V dropped 2 bases and J dropped 8 bases, with 12 bases sitting between them. CDR1 SGHDN and CDR2 FVKESK come from the germline V gene. The CDR3 coding sequence is TGTGCCAGCAGCCAAACCGCAACGGGGGAAAAACTGTTTTTT. This translates into CASSQTATGEKLFF.

V and J are TRBV11-3 and TRBJ2-1, with a possible D match to TRBD2 (5 bases). CDR1 SGHNT and CDR2 YENEEA come from the germline V gene. Between the trimmed V and J ends, which lost 6 bases and 5 bases, there was a span of 5 bases. The CDR3 spans 11 residues. The CDR3 region has the DNA TGTGCCAGCAGGGGAGACAATGAGCAGTTCTTC. Translating it yields CASRGDNEQFF.

V is TRBV5-1 and J is TRBJ1-5, with D unclear. Trimming pared 0 bases from V and 3 bases from J, leaving 7 bases between. The CDR3 has 14 amino acids. The germline CDR1 and CDR2 sequences are SGHRS and YFSETQ. The CDR3 protein is CASSLESNNQPQHF. In DNA, the CDR3 is TGCGCCAGCAGCTTGGAAAGTAACAATCAGCCCCAGCATTTT.

The chain uses TRBV4-3 and TRBJ2-7; TRBD1 agrees at 12 bases. CDR3 length: 15 residues. J was trimmed by 2 bases and V by 3 bases; bases with no gene match: 2. CDR1 and CDR2 from the germline V gene are LGHNA and YSLEER. CDR3 DNA: TGCGCCAGCAGCCAGGGGACAGGGGGCACCTACGAGCAGTACTTC. As protein: CASSQGTGGTYEQYF.

The CDR3 DNA reads TGTGCCAGCAGCTGGGGTAGGGGCACCGGGGAGCTGTTTTTT. The encoded protein is CASSWGRGTGELFF. V is TRBV11-1 and J is TRBJ2-2; maybe TRBD1 (5 bases). This CDR3 region has 14 residues. Germline values: CDR1 SGHAT, CDR2 FQDESV (reference sequence). Trimming stripped 4 bases from V and 4 bases from J, with 10 bases between. Full variable domain (missing parts from reference TRBV11-1 and TRBJ2-2): EAEVAQSPRYKITEKSQAVAFWCDPISGHATLYWYRQILGQGPELLVQFQDESVVDDSQLPKDRFSAERLKGVDSTLKIQPAELGDSAMYLCASSWGRGTGELFFGEGSRLTVL.

The chain joins TRBV7-6 to TRBJ2-7; D perhaps matches TRBD1 (5 bases). Looked up from germline, CDR1 is SGHVS and CDR2 is FNYEAQ. With 4 bases removed from V and 2 bases from J, the gap between germline ends came to 9 bases. The CDR3 is 13 amino acids. The CDR3 coding sequence is TGTGCCAGCAGCTCTGGGGCGGCCTACGAGCAGTACTTC. It yields the protein CASSSGAAYEQYF. Supplemented by reference TRBV7-6 and TRBJ2-7, the full variable domain reads GAGVSQSPRYKVTKRGQDVALRCDPISGHVSLYWYRQALGQGPEFLTYFNYEAQQDKSGLPNDRFSAERPEGSISTLTIQRTEQRDSAMYRCASSSGAAYEQYFGPGTRLTVT.